The 20 T cell receptor beta chains listed next were all sequenced from one sample in a study of cytomegalovirus exposure and HLA in healthy donors. Amplification used 60 Vbeta primers and 13 Jbeta primers. Assay: immunoSEQ multiplex PCR; the TCRdb copy retains only in-frame clones and omits some. The table shows just over 150,000 clones, with approximately 81% occurring only once. The sequenced material came from PBMCs. Receptors were obtained from a woman between 18 and 29 years old in good health and CMV-seronegative.

The V call is TRBV5-6, the J call TRBJ2-7; unclear D gene. This CDR3 has 12 amino acids. V lost 1 base and J 4 bases, leaving 6 bases between the germline ends. CDR1 SGHDT and CDR2 YYEEEE come from the germline V gene. The CDR3 loop reads CASSLFEYEQYF. CDR3 nucleotides: TGTGCCAGCAGCTTGTTCGAGTACGAGCAGTACTTC.

This chain uses TRBV27 with TRBJ1-6; D unclear. Trimming removed 5 bases from V and 6 bases from J, with 8 bases in between. The germline V gene encodes CDR1 MNHEY and CDR2 SMNVEV (reference sequence). CDR3 length equals 13 residues. Here the CDR3 DNA reads TGTGCCAGCAGTCGTTATCCTAATTCACCCCTCCACTTT. As protein: CASSRYPNSPLHF.

The V and J genes are TRBV7-9 and TRBJ1-4; 12 bases are a match to TRBD1. Losses at the gene ends were 4 bases for V and 9 bases for J; bases not matched to a gene: 3. Germline V CDR1 and CDR2: SEHNR, FQNEAQ (reference sequence). The CDR3 extends over 14 amino acids. The CDR3 reads CASSYGTGGKKLFF. In DNA form, the CDR3 reads TGTGCCAGCAGCTACGGGACAGGGGGCAAAAAACTGTTTTTT.

On this clone itself: No DNA is shown, since the ends of the CDR3 on it are uncertain; the CDR3 is the one TCRdb lists. This chain joins TRBV23-1 and TRBJ1-2; TRBD1 is the table's D call, not checked against the DNA. TRBV23-1 is recorded as an ORF, its role being uncertain. A total of 15 residues make up the CDR3, ends included. The CDR3 loop is CASSHLRFGHRGYTF.

V gene TRBV14 combines with J gene TRBJ2-3; TRBD1 matches at 7 bases. The CDR3 totals 15 residues. Germline assignment: CDR1 SGHDN and CDR2 FVKESK. Losses at the gene ends were 3 bases for V and 2 bases for J; bases not matched to a gene: 5. In nucleotides, the CDR3 is TGTGCCAGCAGCCACAGACAGGGTGACACAGATACGCAGTATTTT. Encoded protein: CASSHRQGDTDTQYF.

This chain uses TRBV4-3 with TRBJ2-1; 11 bases match TRBD2. Looked up from germline, CDR1 is LGHNA and CDR2 is YSLEER. The CDR3 contains 16 residues. V dropped 4 bases and J dropped 10; count of bases not matched to a gene: 12. The CDR3 DNA reads TGCGCCAGCAGCCCCCACGGGTCTAGCGGGAGGTGGGAGCAGTTCTTC. Translation gives CASSPHGSSGRWEQFF.

The rearrangement uses TRBV30 and TRBJ2-1; 7 bases fit TRBD2. The germline gives CDR1 GTSNPN, CDR2 SVGIG (reference sequence). This CDR3 spans 14 amino acids. V was pared by 2 bases and J by 5 bases, with 6 bases of the junction left unmatched. The CDR3 loop is CAWSRGTTNNEQFF. CDR3 in DNA: TGTGCCTGGAGTCGCGGGACTACAAACAATGAGCAGTTCTTC.

V gene TRBV6-1 combines with J gene TRBJ2-3, with 10 bases aligning to TRBD2. CDR3 size: 15 residues. The germline V gene has CDR1 MNHNS and CDR2 SASEGT. J gave up 3 bases and V 3 bases, and 3 bases lay outside the gene matches. For the CDR3, the DNA is TGTGCCAGCAGTGAGAGTAGCGGGGGGACAGATACGCAGTATTTT. Amino acid sequence: CASSESSGGTDTQYF.

This CDR3 reads CASRQGPKGYTF. CDR3 DNA sequence: TGTGCCAGCCGACAGGGCCCAAAAGGCTACACCTTC. This rearrangement joins TRBV28 to TRBJ1-2; 7 positions agree with TRBD1. The V gene's germline CDR1 is MDHEN and CDR2 SYDVKM. V lost 8 bases, J lost 8 bases, and 8 bases stayed unmatched. This CDR3 has 12 amino acids.

For the CDR3, the DNA is TGCGCCAGCAGCTTGGCTTTGAGGGCTCGGACCGGGGAGCTGTTTTTT. Translating gives CASSLALRARTGELFF. The chain employs TRBV5-1 and TRBJ2-2; tentatively, D is TRBD2 (5 bases). Between the trimmed V and J ends, which lost 0 bases and 5 bases, there was a span of 14 bases. In germline, CDR1 is SGHRS, CDR2 YFSETQ. The CDR3 runs 16 residues.

This clone was detected only a few times. V usage is TRBV5-4 and J usage is TRBJ1-2, with 11 bases lining up with TRBD1. CDR3 length: 14 amino acids. Germline assignment: CDR1 SGHNT and CDR2 YYREEE (reference sequence). V lost 5 bases, J lost 4 bases, and 4 bases stayed unmatched. The CDR3 DNA follows: TGTGCCAGCAGGGACAGGGGGCGATCCTATGGCTACACCTTC. It encodes CASRDRGRSYGYTF.

This sequence joins TRBV7-9 and TRBJ2-7, with 7 bases matching TRBD1. There are 16 residues in the CDR3. CDR1 is SEHNR, CDR2 FQNEAQ, per germline (reference sequence). After removal of 4 bases from V and 6 bases from J, the junction contained 15 bases not matched to a gene. This chain's CDR3 is CASSYRTGRVVGEQYF. Written as DNA, the CDR3 is TGTGCCAGCAGCTACCGGACAGGAAGGGTCGTGGGCGAGCAGTACTTC.

The chain employs TRBV5-1 and TRBJ1-2; TRBD1 is a possible D gene (5 bases). Germline CDR1 SGHRS, CDR2 YFSETQ. CDR3 size: 14 residues. V dropped 5 bases and J dropped 3 bases, with 14 bases sitting between them. The CDR3 reads CASSYGQQYYGYTF. CDR3 nucleotides: TGCGCCAGCAGTTATGGACAACAATACTATGGCTACACCTTC.

The rearrangement joins TRBV7-2 to TRBJ2-5, with D tentatively TRBD2 (5 bases). Per the germline V gene, CDR1 is SGHTA and CDR2 is FQGNSA. V shed 1 base and J shed 5 bases, with 14 bases lying between them. This CDR3 has 15 residues. CDR3 amino acids: CASSLGGPRVETQYF. DNA of the CDR3: TGTGCCAGCAGCTTAGGAGGGCCGCGGGTGGAGACCCAGTACTTC.

The chain joins TRBV2 to TRBJ2-7; TRBD2 agrees at 15 bases. The CDR3 is 15 residues long. V lost 8 bases to trimming and J lost 4 bases; unmatched junction nucleotides: 6. Germline CDR1 is SNHLY and CDR2 is FYNNEI. CDR3 sequence reads: CASWPGTSGRYEQYF. The CDR3 DNA reads TGTGCCAGCTGGCCGGGGACTAGCGGGAGGTACGAGCAGTACTTC.

The rearrangement joins TRBV4-3 to TRBJ2-2; 9 bases agree with TRBD1. This CDR3 spans 16 amino acids. Germline V gene data show CDR1 as LGHNA and CDR2 as YSLEER. Germline trimming cut 2 bases from V and 4 bases from J; bases unmatched to any gene: 5. In DNA, the CDR3 is TGCGCCAGCAGCCAACGAGACAGGGGGATCACCGGGGAGCTGTTTTTT. Translation: CASSQRDRGITGELFF.

The rearrangement links TRBV5-1 to TRBJ2-1; 7 bases fit TRBD2. There are 15 residues in the CDR3. The J segment lost 4 bases and the V segment lost 3 bases, leaving 7 bases of the junction unmatched. Looked up from germline, CDR1 is SGHRS and CDR2 is YFSETQ. CDR3 residues: CASSWGGGSYNEQFF. DNA for the CDR3: TGCGCCAGCAGCTGGGGTGGCGGGAGTTACAATGAGCAGTTCTTC. The variable domain in full, completed from reference TRBV5-1 and TRBJ2-1, reads KAGVTQTPRYLIKTRGQQVTLSCSPISGHRSVSWYQQTPGQGLQFLFEYFSETQRNKGNFPGRFSGRQFSNSRSEMNVSTLELGDSALYLCASSWGGGSYNEQFFGPGTRLTVL.

The chain uses TRBV29-1 and TRBJ1-2; no firm D call. Germline CDR1 is SQVTM and CDR2 is ANQGSEA. The CDR3 has 11 residues. V lost 7 bases, J lost 8 bases, and 14 bases lay in between. The CDR3 reads CSAPHGEGYTF. In DNA form, the CDR3 reads TGCAGCGCTCCTCACGGGGAAGGCTACACCTTC.

The gene calls are TRBV4-2 and TRBJ1-4, with a possible D match to TRBD1 (6 bases). Trimming shortened V by 0 bases and J by 8 bases, and 19 bases separated the two germline ends. The germline V gene encodes CDR1 LGHNA and CDR2 YNFKEQ. The CDR3 runs to 17 residues. The CDR3 reads CASSQEPREGEGEKLFF. The CDR3 bases are TGTGCCAGCAGCCAAGAGCCAAGGGAGGGGGAAGGGGAAAAACTGTTTTTT.

With regard to this clone: The identical CDR3 is also encoded by other nucleotide sequences in the sample. The chain joins TRBV2 to TRBJ1-2, with a possible D match to TRBD1 (6 bases). CDR1 and CDR2 (germline): SNHLY, FYNNEI. CDR3 length: 14 amino acids. Trimming stripped 5 bases from V and 2 bases from J, with 12 bases between. This CDR3 is CASSRVGGNYGYTF. In DNA, the CDR3 is TGTGCCAGCAGTCGGGTAGGGGGAAACTATGGCTACACCTTC. The variable domain in full, with the rest retrieved from reference TRBV2 and TRBJ1-2, is EPEVTQTPSHQVTQMGQEVILRCVPISNHLYFYWYRQILGQKVEFLVSFYNNEISEKSEIFDDQFSVERPDGSNFTLKIRSTKLEDSAMYFCASSRVGGNYGYTFGSGTRLTVV.